The clone carrying this TCR beta chain was observed a single time. Its antigen is as yet unknown. It was with random hexamers that about 0.45 to 1 ug RNA was reverse transcribed. TCRdb re-derived calls from the immunoSEQ multiplex PCR reads in MiXCR, one entry per CDR3 protein. The repertoire holds 120,000 or so distinct CDR3 sequences, with around 92% as singletons. The CDR3 consists of 13 residues. The germline V and J ends were trimmed by 2 bases and 4 bases, with 7 bases remaining between them. Sequencing of TCR beta was performed on blood CD8+ and CD4+ T cells. FACS was used to enrich TEMRA cells, whereas the CD8+ and CD4+ T cells were obtained by negative isolation. This record belongs to a study of CD8 T cells in Susac syndrome. Findings and limits, study-wide: An acknowledgment was made by the study that its TCR sequencing and HLA analysis involved relatively few individuals.

This sequence joins TRBV12-3 or TRBV12-4 and TRBJ2-3; D is ambiguous. Sample: CD4+ T cells from PBMCs. The receptor was isolated from a human donor with multiple sclerosis. Here the CDR3 reads CASSLSWADTQYF. DNA of the CDR3: TGTGCCAGCAGTTTATCTTGGGCAGATACGCAGTATTTT.